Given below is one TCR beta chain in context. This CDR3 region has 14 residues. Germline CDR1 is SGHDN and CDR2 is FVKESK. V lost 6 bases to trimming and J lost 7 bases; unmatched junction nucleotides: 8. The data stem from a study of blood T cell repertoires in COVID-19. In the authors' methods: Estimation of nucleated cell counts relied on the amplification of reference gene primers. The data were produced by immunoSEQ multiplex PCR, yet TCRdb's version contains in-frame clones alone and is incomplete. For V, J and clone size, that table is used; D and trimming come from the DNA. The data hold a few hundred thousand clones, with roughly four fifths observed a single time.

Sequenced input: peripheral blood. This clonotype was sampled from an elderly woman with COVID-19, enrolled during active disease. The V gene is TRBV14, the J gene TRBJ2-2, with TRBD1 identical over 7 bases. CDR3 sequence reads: CASRNRGSDGELFF. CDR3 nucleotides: TGTGCCAGCAGGAACAGGGGCTCGGACGGGGAGCTGTTTTTT.